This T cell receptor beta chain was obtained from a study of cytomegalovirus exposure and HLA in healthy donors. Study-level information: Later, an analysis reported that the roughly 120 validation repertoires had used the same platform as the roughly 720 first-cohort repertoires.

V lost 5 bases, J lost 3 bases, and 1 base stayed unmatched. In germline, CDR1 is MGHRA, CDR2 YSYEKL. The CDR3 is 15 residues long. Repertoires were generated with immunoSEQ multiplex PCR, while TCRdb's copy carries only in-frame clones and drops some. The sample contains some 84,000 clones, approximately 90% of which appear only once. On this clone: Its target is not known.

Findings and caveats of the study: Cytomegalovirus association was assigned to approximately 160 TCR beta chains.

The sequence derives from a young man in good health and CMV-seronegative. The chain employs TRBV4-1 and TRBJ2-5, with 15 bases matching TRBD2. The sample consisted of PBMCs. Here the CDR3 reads CASSWTSGGEETQYF. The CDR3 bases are TGCGCCAGCAGCTGGACTAGCGGGGGGGAAGAGACCCAGTACTTC.